A single sample is the source of the 21 T cell receptor beta chains below, sequenced in a study of neurological immune-mediated disorders. TCRdb independently ran MiXCR on the 5' RACE reads; one entry per CDR3 protein. Of about 44,000 distinct CDR3 sequences listed, around a fifth are singletons. The sample's time point: technical triplicate 3. The specimen sequenced was PBMCs. These receptors were taken from a man between 60 and 70 years old with HTLV-1-associated myelopathy (HAM/TSP).

This clonotype was recorded many times. The chain has TRBV27 and TRBJ1-5; D perhaps matches TRBD1 (5 bases). The CDR3 is 14 amino acids. CDR1 MNHEY and CDR2 SMNVEV come from the germline V gene (reference sequence). Trimming removed 4 bases at V and 6 bases at J, with 13 bases between. CDR3 region: CASSSISRAQPQHF. The CDR3 nucleotides are TGTGCCAGCAGTTCGATCAGCAGGGCTCAGCCCCAGCATTTT.

CDR3 protein: CASSQVGQWNQPQHF. CDR3 sequence (DNA): TGCGCCAGCAGCCAAGTGGGACAGTGGAATCAGCCCCAGCATTTT. The chain has TRBV4-1 and TRBJ1-5; 7 bases agree with TRBD1. Germline V CDR1 and CDR2: MGHRA, YSYEKL. The CDR3 loop spans 15 amino acids. Trimming cost V 1 base and J 4 bases; bases outside gene matches: 4.

The chain employs TRBV7-8 and TRBJ2-3, with TRBD2 matching over 7 bases. Looked up from germline, CDR1 is SGHVS and CDR2 is FQNEAQ. The CDR3 runs 16 residues. V was pared by 5 bases and J by 2 bases, with 10 bases of the junction left unmatched. CDR3 coding DNA: TGTGCCAGCAGCGATTTCGGGACTATCCACACAGATACGCAGTATTTT. This gives the protein CASSDFGTIHTDTQYF.

This clonotype was detected many times. The chain uses TRBV5-1 and TRBJ2-3; TRBD2 matches 13 bases. Germline V lookup: CDR1 SGHRS, CDR2 YFSETQ. V gave up 1 base and J gave up 4 bases; unmatched junction bases: 3. The CDR3 sequence is 16 residues long. The CDR3 DNA reads as TGCGCCAGCAGCTTGTTACTAGCGGGAGGGCCAGATACGCAGTATTTT. Residues: CASSLLLAGGPDTQYF.

Many counts were recorded for this clonotype. The CDR3 coding sequence is TGTGCCAGCAGCCTTATGACTAGTCTGGATACGCAGTATTTT. Amino acids: CASSLMTSLDTQYF. This chain links TRBV7-2 with TRBJ2-3; D perhaps matches TRBD2 (6 bases). V gave up 5 bases and J gave up 6 bases, with 15 bases separating them. Germline V gives CDR1 SGHTA, CDR2 FQGNSA. This CDR3 has 14 amino acids.

Many counts were recorded for this clonotype. CDR3 nucleotide sequence: TGTGCCAGCAGTCGGATCGTCGGACAGGGCCAGCCCCAGCATTTT. Protein product: CASSRIVGQGQPQHF. The J gene is TRBJ1-5, the V gene TRBV2; 8 bases line up with TRBD1. CDR1 is SNHLY and CDR2 is FYNNEI in the germline V gene. There are 15 residues in the CDR3. With V trimmed by 5 bases and J by 7 bases, 10 bases remained unmatched.

This clonotype showed up many times. V gene TRBV28 combines with J gene TRBJ1-5; possible D gene TRBD1, 6 bases. This CDR3 is 19 amino acids long. V lost 4 bases, J lost 4 bases, and 26 bases lay in between. Germline CDR1 MDHEN, CDR2 SYDVKM. The CDR3 here is CASSSSVAVGQERNQPQHF. The CDR3 DNA sequence: TGTGCCAGCAGTTCCAGCGTTGCTGTGGGACAAGAAAGGAATCAGCCCCAGCATTTT.

This clonotype has ten or more counts. This chain's CDR3 is CASSWKGSTEAFF. The CDR3 DNA is TGTGCCAGTTCTTGGAAGGGGAGCACTGAAGCTTTCTTT. The chain uses TRBV6-6 and TRBJ1-1; the D gene is possibly TRBD1 (5 bases). From germline, CDR1 is MNHNY and CDR2 SVGAGI (reference sequence). V was trimmed by 9 bases and J by 4 bases, leaving 15 bases between them. This CDR3 is built from 13 residues.

The genes are TRBV7-2 and TRBJ2-7; weak D call: TRBD2 (5 bases). The V gene's germline CDR1 is SGHTA and CDR2 FQGNSA. This CDR3 is 14 amino acids long. V was trimmed by 3 bases and J by 3 bases, leaving 12 bases between them. CDR3 nucleotides: TGTGCCAGCAGCTTCGGTTCCACTAGCTACGAGCAGTACTTC. Translating gives CASSFGSTSYEQYF.

The sample holds many counts of this clonotype. V and J are TRBV20-1 and TRBJ2-7; the D is unclear. Per the germline V gene, CDR1 is DFQATT and CDR2 is SNEGSKA (reference sequence). This CDR3 is built from 14 residues. V dropped 6 bases and J dropped 5 bases, with 20 bases sitting between them. DNA of the CDR3: TGCAGTGCCAACTCGCATTATGGCCGAGACGAGCAGTACTTC. This codes for CSANSHYGRDEQYF.

This chain's CDR3 is CASSPPGSSYQETQYF. The CDR3 bases are TGTGCCAGCTCACCACCGGGTTCAAGCTATCAAGAGACCCAGTACTTC. The chain has TRBV18 and TRBJ2-5; D gene ambiguous. This CDR3 contains 16 residues. Germline V CDR1 and CDR2: KGHSH, LQKENI. The V and J ends lost 0 bases and 2 bases respectively, with 13 bases between them.

The table lists this clonotype with many counts. The chain links TRBV6-2 or TRBV6-3 to TRBJ2-1, with D uncertain. The germline gives CDR1 MNHEY, CDR2 SVGEGT. V lost 2 bases and J lost 3, with 11 bases in between. There are 15 residues in the CDR3. The chain's CDR3 is CASSYHSPDYNEQFF. The CDR3 bases are TGTGCCAGCAGTTACCATAGCCCGGACTACAATGAGCAGTTCTTC.

Note on this clonotype: Being one base from a much bigger clone, this may be a read error. The chain joins TRBV9 to TRBJ2-2; perhaps TRBD2 as D (6 bases). CDR1 SGDLS and CDR2 YYNGEE come from the germline V gene. The CDR3 is 15 residues long. The CDR3 DNA reads TGTGCCAGCAGCGCCTTTCAGGGACTCACCGGGGAGCCGTTTTTT. This gives the protein CASSAFQGLTGEPFF.

In its sample, this clonotype was seen many times. The gene calls are TRBV5-1 and TRBJ1-5, with unresolved D. This CDR3 has 10 amino acids. CDR1 and CDR2 (germline): SGHRS, YFSETQ. CDR3 nucleotide sequence: TGCGTTAGATGCGAACAGCCCCAGCATTTT. Encoded protein: CVRCEQPQHF.

This clonotype was seen many times. CDR3 loop: CSAALGAGGRGTDTQYF. The CDR3 bases are TGCAGTGCCGCTTTAGGAGCGGGAGGAAGGGGCACAGATACGCAGTATTTT. This chain joins TRBV20-1 and TRBJ2-3; 9 positions match TRBD2. The CDR3 is made up of 17 amino acids. Trimming removed 6 bases from V and 1 base from J; junction bases left unmatched: 14. The germline V gene has CDR1 DFQATT and CDR2 SNEGSKA (reference sequence).

Notes on this clonotype: A junction boundary mismatches the germline segment, possibly from a read error. The chain uses TRBV5-8 and TRBJ2-7; possible D gene TRBD1, 6 bases. Looked up from germline, CDR1 is SGHTS and CDR2 is YDEGEE. This CDR3 has 15 amino acids. The DNA for the CDR3 is TGTGCCAGCAGCAAATCCGGACAGCTCTCCGACGAGCAGTACTTC. Amino acid sequence: CASSKSGQLSDEQYF. The variable domain in full, with the rest retrieved from reference TRBV5-8 and TRBJ2-7, is EAGVTQSPTHLIKTRGQQATLRCSPISGHTSVYWYQQALGLGLQFLLWYDEGEERNRGNFPPRFSGRQFPNYSSELNVNALELEDSALYLCASSKSGQLSDEQYFGPGTRLTVT.

There are many counts of this clonotype. This chain uses TRBV5-1 with TRBJ2-5; 8 bases fit TRBD2. V was clipped by 4 bases and J by 2 bases; unmatched bases: 4. CDR3 size: 14 residues. Germline V lookup: CDR1 SGHRS, CDR2 YFSETQ. Here the CDR3 reads CASSKAGEQETQYF. The CDR3 DNA reads TGCGCCAGCAGCAAAGCGGGAGAGCAAGAGACCCAGTACTTC.

This clonotype was detected many times. The chain is built from TRBV20-1 and TRBJ2-5, with 8 nucleotides matching TRBD1. CDR3 length equals 16 residues. Germline CDR1 and CDR2: DFQATT and SNEGSKA (reference sequence). Losses at the gene ends were 0 bases for V and 5 bases for J; bases not matched to a gene: 11. CDR3 residues: CSARDGSRGTGETQYF. For the CDR3, the DNA is TGCAGTGCTAGAGATGGGTCAAGAGGGACAGGCGAGACCCAGTACTTC.

This clonotype was picked up many times. The gene calls are TRBV20-1 and TRBJ2-2, with D uncertain. CDR3 length: 15 amino acids. In germline, CDR1 is DFQATT, CDR2 SNEGSKA (reference sequence). V lost 5 bases and J lost 2, with 15 bases in between. This CDR3 reads CSAVGVNLNTGELFF. DNA for the CDR3: TGCAGTGCTGTTGGGGTCAACCTAAACACCGGGGAGCTGTTTTTT.

This clonotype has a count of ten or more. This chain joins TRBV29-1 and TRBJ2-7; 14 nucleotides agree with TRBD2. CDR3 size: 13 residues. V trimming: 6 bases; J trimming: 7 bases; junction bases outside the gene matches: 5. CDR1 and CDR2 (germline): SQVTM, ANQGSEA. The CDR3 is CSVPGTSGSEQYF. In DNA form, the CDR3 reads TGCAGCGTCCCCGGGACTAGCGGGAGTGAGCAGTACTTC.

The chain uses TRBV4-2 and TRBJ2-3, with D possibly called TRBD1 or TRBD2 (5 bases each). The CDR3 loop spans 17 amino acids. CDR1 is LGHNA, CDR2 YNFKEQ, per germline. V was pared by 2 bases and J by 5 bases, with 20 bases between. The CDR3 nucleotides read TGTGCCAGCAGCCAATCCCAAGGGGCGGGTCGGGAAGATACGCAGTATTTT. As protein: CASSQSQGAGREDTQYF.